A single sample gave rise to the 19 T cell receptor beta chains below, sequenced in a study of T cell responses to AZD1222 COVID-19 vaccine. This table comes from immunoSEQ multiplex PCR, and its TCRdb copy is limited to in-frame clones, with some not included. The sample carries approximately 130,000 clones, 93% recorded once. The sample was peripheral blood, taken on day 0 of AZD1222 vaccination. These TCRs come from an adult in good health.

This chain links TRBV6-1 with TRBJ1-2; a possible D gene is TRBD1 (6 bases). This CDR3 region has 15 residues. In germline, CDR1 is MNHNS, CDR2 SASEGT. Trimming pared 6 bases from V and 2 bases from J, leaving 16 bases between. As DNA, the CDR3 is TGTGCCAGCAGAATACCCCGGGACACGAACTATGGCTACACCTTC. Its protein is CASRIPRDTNYGYTF.

The chain is built from TRBV6-5 and TRBJ1-6, with D unclear. The CDR3 loop spans 12 amino acids. V gave up 1 base and J gave up 9 bases, with 4 bases separating them. The germline CDR1 and CDR2 sequences are MNHEY and SVGAGI. The CDR3 spells CASSYWGSPLHF. For the CDR3, the DNA is TGTGCCAGCAGTTACTGGGGTTCACCCCTCCACTTT.

The chain joins TRBV30 to TRBJ1-2; possible D gene TRBD1, 5 bases. V was trimmed by 0 bases and J by 6 bases, leaving 11 bases between them. The CDR3 length is 13 residues. Germline CDR1 GTSNPN, CDR2 SVGIG (reference sequence). CDR3 sequence (DNA): TGTGCCTGGAGTGTAGGGTTAGGGGATGGCTACACCTTC. It specifies CAWSVGLGDGYTF.

The V and J genes are TRBV19 and TRBJ1-5, with 9 bases that match TRBD1. The germline V gene has CDR1 LNHDA and CDR2 SQIVND (reference sequence). The V and J ends lost 5 bases and 3 bases, in that order; junction bases with no gene match: 11. The CDR3 runs to 17 residues. Written as DNA, the CDR3 is TGTGCCAGTAGTGGGATTTGGACAGGGGATATCAATCAGCCCCAGCATTTT. Translated, it gives CASSGIWTGDINQPQHF.

The chain carries TRBV5-1 and TRBJ1-1, with TRBD1 as a possible D gene (6 bases). From germline, CDR1 is SGHRS and CDR2 YFSETQ. V lost 3 bases, J lost 3 bases, and 18 bases lay in between. The CDR3 is made up of 16 amino acids. The CDR3 sequence: CASSWGSGGGDTEAFF. DNA for the CDR3: TGCGCCAGCAGCTGGGGGTCCGGGGGCGGGGACACTGAAGCTTTCTTT.

This rearrangement joins TRBV29-1 to TRBJ1-2; unclear D gene. Looked up from germline, CDR1 is SQVTM and CDR2 is ANQGSEA. The CDR3 covers 13 residues. V was pared by 0 bases and J by 1 base, with 6 bases between. The CDR3 loop is CSVEEARNYGYTF. Written as DNA, the CDR3 is TGCAGCGTTGAAGAGGCCCGTAACTATGGCTACACCTTC.

The gene calls are TRBV5-1 and TRBJ2-7; 9 bases fit TRBD2. Per the germline V gene, CDR1 is SGHRS and CDR2 is YFSETQ. Germline trimming cut 0 bases from V and 7 bases from J; bases unmatched to any gene: 8. This CDR3 contains 15 residues. The CDR3 loop reads CASSLEASGVGEQYF. DNA for the CDR3: TGCGCCAGCAGCTTGGAGGCTAGCGGGGTAGGAGAGCAGTACTTC.

This chain links TRBV12-3 or TRBV12-4 with TRBJ2-7; D may be TRBD2 (6 bases). Trimming stripped 6 bases from V and 3 bases from J, with 12 bases between. This CDR3 has 13 residues. The CDR3 loop is CASSPRDHYEQYF. Written as DNA, the CDR3 is TGTGCCAGCAGCCCGCGGGACCACTACGAGCAGTACTTC.

The CDR3 protein is CASSISGTENTEAFF. In DNA form, the CDR3 reads TGTGCCAGTAGTATATCCGGGACAGAGAACACTGAAGCTTTCTTT. V usage is TRBV19 and J usage is TRBJ1-1, with 7 bases that match TRBD1. The trim removed 2 bases at V and 1 base at J, leaving 4 bases unmatched. The CDR3 covers 15 residues. Germline assignment: CDR1 LNHDA and CDR2 SQIVND (reference sequence).

The chain combines TRBV7-9 with TRBJ1-2, with D possibly matching TRBD1 (6 bases). The CDR3 is 13 residues long. CDR1 is SEHNR and CDR2 is FQNEAQ in the germline V gene (reference sequence). V lost 5 bases and J 4 bases, leaving 11 bases between the germline ends. The CDR3 nucleotides read TGTGCCAGCAGCGAGGGGGTTAGCTATGGCTACACCTTC. Its translation: CASSEGVSYGYTF.

The sample holds one count of this clone. The genes are TRBV7-9 and TRBJ2-3, with TRBD1 matching 9 bases. This CDR3 is built from 18 residues. Germline V lookup: CDR1 SEHNR, CDR2 FQNEAQ (reference sequence). The ends lost 5 bases at V and 4 bases at J; junction bases unmatched: 16. CDR3 residues: CASSRPPSGTGTADTQYF. DNA for the CDR3: TGTGCCAGCAGCAGACCCCCCTCTGGGACAGGGACCGCAGATACGCAGTATTTT.

This rearrangement joins TRBV18 to TRBJ1-1, with D unclear. Germline CDR1 and CDR2: KGHSH and LQKENI. Trimming shortened V by 3 bases and J by 5 bases, and 13 bases separated the two germline ends. This CDR3 region has 14 residues. CDR3 in DNA: TGTGCCAGCTCACCGGGCGTGTGGGGAACTGAAGCTTTCTTT. The encoded protein is CASSPGVWGTEAFF.

The rearrangement joins TRBV7-2 to TRBJ1-3; D is ambiguous. The germline V and J ends were trimmed by 2 bases and 0 bases, with 14 bases remaining between them. Germline values: CDR1 SGHTA, CDR2 FQGNSA. The CDR3 extends over 17 amino acids. This chain's CDR3 is CASSLRSAVASGNTIYF. In DNA form, the CDR3 reads TGTGCCAGCAGCTTACGGTCCGCCGTAGCCTCTGGAAACACCATATATTTT.

The chain links TRBV5-1 to TRBJ2-5, with D tentatively TRBD2 (8 bases). The ends were cut back, 0 bases at V and 5 bases at J, with 17 bases in the middle. There are 16 residues in the CDR3. The V gene's germline CDR1 is SGHRS and CDR2 YFSETQ. Written as DNA, the CDR3 is TGCGCCAGCAGCTTGGACTTCGGGAGGGGGCGGGAGACCCAGTACTTC. Amino acid sequence: CASSLDFGRGRETQYF.

The chain combines TRBV6-4 with TRBJ1-2; 7 nucleotides match TRBD1. Germline V lookup: CDR1 MRHNA, CDR2 SNTAGT. The CDR3 length is 13 residues. V lost 6 bases, J lost 6 bases, and 7 bases stayed unmatched. This CDR3 is CASRAQGSDGYTF. CDR3 nucleotides: TGTGCCAGCAGGGCACAGGGGTCGGATGGCTACACCTTC.

This sequence joins TRBV15 and TRBJ2-2; the match to TRBD2 covers 9 bases. V lost 3 bases to trimming and J lost 3 bases; unmatched junction nucleotides: 2. This CDR3 spans 15 amino acids. The germline CDR1 and CDR2 sequences are LNHNV and YYDKDF (reference sequence). Written as DNA, the CDR3 is TGTGCCACCAGCAGCCAGCGGGGGGACACCGGGGAGCTGTTTTTT. This encodes CATSSQRGDTGELFF.

V usage is TRBV7-3 and J usage is TRBJ2-3; no clear D gene. The CDR3 has 14 amino acids. Trimming pared 2 bases from V and 4 bases from J, leaving 10 bases between. Per the germline V gene, CDR1 is SGHTA and CDR2 is FQGTGA. This chain's CDR3 is CASSLLDLADTQYF. The CDR3 DNA is TGTGCCAGCAGCTTATTAGACTTGGCAGATACGCAGTATTTT.

The V and J genes are TRBV21-1 and TRBJ1-1; the table's D call, TRBD1, has no DNA check behind it. TRBV21-1 is deemed a pseudogene. The CDR3 loop spans 18 amino acids. The CDR3 protein is CASSKRPRTGRVMAEAFF. The CDR3 DNA reads TGTGCCAGCAGCAAACGTCCGCGGACAGGGCGGGTGATGGCTGAAGCTTTCTTT.

In DNA form, the CDR3 reads TGTGCCAGTAGTATAGACCAGAACACTAATGAAAAACTGTTTTTT. Amino acid sequence: CASSIDQNTNEKLFF. The chain uses TRBV19 and TRBJ1-4; D is uncertain. The CDR3 is made up of 15 amino acids. V dropped 0 bases and J dropped 2 bases, with 7 bases sitting between them. Germline V gene lookup returns CDR1 LNHDA and CDR2 SQIVND (reference sequence).